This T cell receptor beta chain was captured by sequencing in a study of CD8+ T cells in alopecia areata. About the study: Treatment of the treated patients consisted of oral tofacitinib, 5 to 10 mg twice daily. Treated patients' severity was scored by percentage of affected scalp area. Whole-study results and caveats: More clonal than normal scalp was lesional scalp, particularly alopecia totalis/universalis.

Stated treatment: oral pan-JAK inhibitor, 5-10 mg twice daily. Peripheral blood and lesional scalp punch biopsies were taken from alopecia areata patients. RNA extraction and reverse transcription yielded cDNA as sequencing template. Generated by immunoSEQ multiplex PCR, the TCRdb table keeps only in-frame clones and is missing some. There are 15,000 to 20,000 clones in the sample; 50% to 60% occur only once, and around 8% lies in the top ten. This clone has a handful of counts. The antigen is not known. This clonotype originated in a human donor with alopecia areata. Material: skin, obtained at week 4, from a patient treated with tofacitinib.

The CDR3 DNA is TGTGCCAGCATTCTCCGTAACACAGATACGCAGTATTTT. Protein: CASILRNTDTQYF. The chain carries TRBV27 and TRBJ2-3; D not resolved. The CDR3 contains 13 residues. Germline V gene data show CDR1 as MNHEY and CDR2 as SMNVEV (reference sequence). The V end lost 7 bases, the J end lost 2 bases, and 10 bases lay between the germline ends.